A single T cell receptor beta chain is shown here with its context. Stated time point: pretreatment peripheral blood. The entry originates in a study of PD-L1 blockade in urothelial cancer. Overall study context: Across blood samples, T cells had a median count of about 140,000.

The CDR3 runs to 15 residues. CDR1 MNHEY and CDR2 SMNVEV come from the germline V gene (reference sequence). V lost 2 bases to trimming and J lost 6 bases, with 13 bases between them. Here immunoSEQ multiplex PCR was the method, and the copy in TCRdb shows in-frame clones only, minus some. The sample has some 87,000 clones; around 87% are singletons. The clonotype originates from a man aged 60 to 75 with urothelial cancer. This sample comprised PBMCs, obtained around atezolizumab (anti-PD-L1) treatment. The chain couples TRBV27 to TRBJ2-2, with a possible D match to TRBD1 (5 bases). The CDR3 sequence: CASSLGAGWPGELFF. In DNA, the CDR3 is TGTGCCAGCAGTTTAGGGGCCGGATGGCCCGGGGAGCTGTTTTTT.